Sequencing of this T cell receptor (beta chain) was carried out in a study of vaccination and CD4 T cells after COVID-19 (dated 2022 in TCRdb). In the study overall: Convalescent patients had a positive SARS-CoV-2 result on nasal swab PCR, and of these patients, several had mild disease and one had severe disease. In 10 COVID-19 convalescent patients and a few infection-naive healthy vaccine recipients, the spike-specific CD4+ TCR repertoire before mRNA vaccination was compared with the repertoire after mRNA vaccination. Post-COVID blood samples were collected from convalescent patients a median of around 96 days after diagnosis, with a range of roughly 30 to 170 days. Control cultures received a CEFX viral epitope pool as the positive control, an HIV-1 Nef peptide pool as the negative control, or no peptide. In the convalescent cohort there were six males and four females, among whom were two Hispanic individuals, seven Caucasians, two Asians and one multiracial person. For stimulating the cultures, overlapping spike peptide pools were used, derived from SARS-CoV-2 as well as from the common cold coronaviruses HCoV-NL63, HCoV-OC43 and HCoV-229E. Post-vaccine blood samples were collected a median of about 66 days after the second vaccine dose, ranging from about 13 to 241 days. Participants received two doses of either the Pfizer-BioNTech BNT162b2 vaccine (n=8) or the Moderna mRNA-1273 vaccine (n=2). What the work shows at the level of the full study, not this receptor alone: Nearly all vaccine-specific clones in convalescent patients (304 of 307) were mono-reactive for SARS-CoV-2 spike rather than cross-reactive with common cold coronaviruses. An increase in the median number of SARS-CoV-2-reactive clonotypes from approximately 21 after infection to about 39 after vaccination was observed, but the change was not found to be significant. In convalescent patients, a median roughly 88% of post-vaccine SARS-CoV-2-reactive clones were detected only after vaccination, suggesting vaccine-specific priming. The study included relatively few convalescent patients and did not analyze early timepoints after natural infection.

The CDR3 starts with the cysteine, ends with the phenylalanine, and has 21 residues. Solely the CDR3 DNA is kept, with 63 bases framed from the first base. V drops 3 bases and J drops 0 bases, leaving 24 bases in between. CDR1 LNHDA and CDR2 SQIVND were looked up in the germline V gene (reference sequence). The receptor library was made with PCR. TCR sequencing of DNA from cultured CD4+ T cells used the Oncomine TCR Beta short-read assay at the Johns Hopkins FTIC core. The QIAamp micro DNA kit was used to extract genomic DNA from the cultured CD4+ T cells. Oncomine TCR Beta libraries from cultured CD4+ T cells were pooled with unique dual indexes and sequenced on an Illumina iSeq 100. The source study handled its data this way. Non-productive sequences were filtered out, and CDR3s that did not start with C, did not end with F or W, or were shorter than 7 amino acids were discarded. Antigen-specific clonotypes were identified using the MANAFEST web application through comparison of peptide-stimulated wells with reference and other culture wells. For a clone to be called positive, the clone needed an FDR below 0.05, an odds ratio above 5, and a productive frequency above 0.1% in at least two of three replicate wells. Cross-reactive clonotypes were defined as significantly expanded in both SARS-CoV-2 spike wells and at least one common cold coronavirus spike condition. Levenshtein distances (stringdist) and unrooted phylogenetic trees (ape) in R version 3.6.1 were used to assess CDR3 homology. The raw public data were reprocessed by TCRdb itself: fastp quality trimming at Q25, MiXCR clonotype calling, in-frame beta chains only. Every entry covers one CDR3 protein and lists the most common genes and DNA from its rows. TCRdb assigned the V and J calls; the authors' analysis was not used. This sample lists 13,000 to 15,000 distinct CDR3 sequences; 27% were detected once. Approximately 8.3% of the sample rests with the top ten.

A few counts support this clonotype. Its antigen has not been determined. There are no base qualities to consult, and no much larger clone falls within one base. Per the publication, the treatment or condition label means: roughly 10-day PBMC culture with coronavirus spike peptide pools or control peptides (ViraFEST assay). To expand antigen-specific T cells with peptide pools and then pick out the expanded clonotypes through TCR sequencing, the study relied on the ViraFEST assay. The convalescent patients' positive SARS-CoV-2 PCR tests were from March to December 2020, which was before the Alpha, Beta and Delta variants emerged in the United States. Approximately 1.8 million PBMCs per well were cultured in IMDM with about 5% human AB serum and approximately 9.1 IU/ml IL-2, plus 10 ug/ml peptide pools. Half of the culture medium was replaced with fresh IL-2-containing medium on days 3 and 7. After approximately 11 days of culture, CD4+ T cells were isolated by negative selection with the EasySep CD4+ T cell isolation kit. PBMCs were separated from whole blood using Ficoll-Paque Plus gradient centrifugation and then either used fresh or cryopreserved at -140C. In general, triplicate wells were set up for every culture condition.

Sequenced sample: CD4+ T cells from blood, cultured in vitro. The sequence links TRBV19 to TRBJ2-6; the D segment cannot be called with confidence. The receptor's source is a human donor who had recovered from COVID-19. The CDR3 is CASSIGLGSFLPDSGANVLTF. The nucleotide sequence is TGTGCCAGTAGTATCGGATTGGGCTCGTTTCTACCGGACTCTGGGGCCAACGTCCTGACTTTC.